The clone carrying this TCR beta chain was observed a few times. Its antigen remains unknown. This specimen comes from a study of vaccination effects on CD4 cells after COVID-19. Trimming cost V 8 bases and J 6 bases; bases outside gene matches: 7. In germline, CDR1 is SNHLY, CDR2 FYNNEI. This CDR3 has 14 residues. Pools of viral peptides were used by the ViraFEST assay to expand antigen-specific CD4+ T cells ahead of sequencing. Cells that had been cultured for 10 days were the source of isolated CD4+ T cells. Two-dose vaccination with either BNT162b2 or mRNA-1273 was given to the participants. Sequenced by immunoSEQ multiplex PCR; TCRdb stores in-frame clones only, minus some. The sample yields around 30,000 clones, 70% to 75% seen once.

This receptor was obtained from a human donor who received a COVID-19 vaccine. The sequencing used CD4+ T cells from PBMCs cultured with HCoV-229E spike peptides, collected after COVID-19 vaccination. The rearrangement uses TRBV2 and TRBJ2-1; TRBD2 agrees at 10 bases. CDR3 protein: CASRLLAGINEQFF. CDR3 nucleotide sequence: TGTGCCAGCCGCCTACTAGCGGGGATCAATGAGCAGTTCTTC.